These 26 T cell receptor beta chains came from one sample sequenced in a study of cytomegalovirus exposure and HLA in healthy donors. PCR amplification relied on 60 Vbeta primers (plus 13 Jbeta primers). Here immunoSEQ multiplex PCR was the method, and the copy in TCRdb shows in-frame clones only, minus some. The repertoire holds approximately 190,000 clones, with 78% as singletons. The sample consisted of PBMCs. Source of these receptors: a woman under 40 in good health and CMV-seropositive.

V and J are TRBV9 and TRBJ2-3, with 7 bases that match TRBD2. Germline V lookup: CDR1 SGDLS, CDR2 YYNGEE. The CDR3 runs 20 residues. V was clipped by 0 bases and J by 1 base; unmatched bases: 17. The DNA for the CDR3 is TGTGCCAGCAGCGTAGCTTTTACGTCTAGCGGCGCCTGGGGCACAGATACGCAGTATTTT. Translation: CASSVAFTSSGAWGTDTQYF.

The rearrangement links TRBV20-1 to TRBJ2-7; weak D call: TRBD2 (6 bases). Trimming cost V 0 bases and J 12 bases, with 12 bases left between them. The germline V gene has CDR1 DFQATT and CDR2 SNEGSKA (reference sequence). The length of the CDR3 is 11 residues. The CDR3 sequence is CSARDRLARYF. DNA for the CDR3: TGCAGTGCTAGAGATCGCCTAGCGCGGTACTTC.

The rearrangement uses TRBV19 and TRBJ2-7; maybe TRBD1 (5 bases). From germline, CDR1 is LNHDA and CDR2 SQIVND (reference sequence). The ends were cut back, 9 bases at V and 2 bases at J, with 11 bases in the middle. The CDR3 runs 12 residues. CDR3: CARSQDPYEQYF. CDR3 nucleotides: TGTGCCAGATCACAGGACCCCTACGAGCAGTACTTC.

This chain connects TRBV29-1 to TRBJ2-1, with a weak D call TRBD1 (7 bases). The germline V gene has CDR1 SQVTM and CDR2 ANQGSEA. CDR3 length: 15 amino acids. The ends were cut back, 3 bases at V and 4 bases at J, with 16 bases in the middle. CDR3 DNA sequence: TGCAGCGTTGAGGGGGGACAGCAGCTTTACAATGAGCAGTTCTTC. Protein sequence: CSVEGGQQLYNEQFF.

The V call is TRBV7-2, the J call TRBJ1-1; TRBD1 might be the D (6 bases). The V end was cut by 5 bases, the J end by 7 bases, with 14 bases between. The CDR3 has 13 residues. CDR1 and CDR2 from the germline V gene are SGHTA and FQGNSA. The CDR3 spells CASSLDRASEAFF. The CDR3 DNA follows: TGTGCCAGCAGCCTGGACAGAGCAAGTGAAGCTTTCTTT. Using reference TRBV7-2 and TRBJ1-1 for the parts outside the CDR3, the full variable domain is GAGVSQSPSNKVTEKGKDVELRCDPISGHTALYWYRQSLGQGLEFLIYFQGNSAPDKSGLPSDRFSAERTGGSVSTLTIQRTQQEDSAVYLCASSLDRASEAFFGQGTRLTVV.

This clone was observed a few times. The V call is TRBV5-4, the J call TRBJ2-1; 14 positions agree with TRBD2. V lost 4 bases, J lost 8 bases, and 5 bases stayed unmatched. This CDR3 has 15 residues. Germline assignment: CDR1 SGHNT and CDR2 YYREEE (reference sequence). The CDR3 spells CASSASGLAGDEQFF. The DNA for the CDR3 is TGTGCCAGCAGCGCATCGGGACTAGCGGGGGATGAGCAGTTCTTC.

This chain links TRBV9 with TRBJ2-1; a weak D match, TRBD1 (6 bases). The germline V and J ends were trimmed by 4 bases and 10 bases, with 24 bases remaining between them. The CDR3 is made up of 16 amino acids. From germline, CDR1 is SGDLS and CDR2 YYNGEE. CDR3 coding DNA: TGTGCCAGCAGCCCTAATAAGGGGACAATTTTTGGGGAGCAGTTCTTC. Its protein is CASSPNKGTIFGEQFF. Together with reference TRBV9 and TRBJ2-1, the CDR3 gives the full variable domain: DSGVTQTPKHLITATGQRVTLRCSPRSGDLSVYWYQQSLDQGLQFLIQYYNGEERAKGNILERFSAQQFPDLHSELNLSSLELGDSALYFCASSPNKGTIFGEQFFGPGTRLTVL.

V and J are TRBV6-5 and TRBJ2-7, with 8 positions matching TRBD2. The ends lost 6 bases at V and 2 bases at J; junction bases unmatched: 6. The CDR3 sequence is 14 residues long. The germline V gene has CDR1 MNHEY and CDR2 SVGAGI. For the CDR3, the DNA is TGTGCCAGCAGGGAGCCGGGACTAGCCTACGAGCAGTACTTC. It codes for CASREPGLAYEQYF.

The genes are TRBV5-6 and TRBJ1-2, with D tentatively TRBD1 (5 bases). Germline assignment: CDR1 SGHDT and CDR2 YYEEEE. The V and J ends lost 4 bases and 5 bases respectively, with 15 bases between them. This CDR3 is built from 14 residues. This chain's CDR3 is CASSPRQSRYGYTF. Written as DNA, the CDR3 is TGTGCCAGCAGCCCCCGACAGTCGAGGTATGGCTACACCTTC.

V and J are TRBV2 and TRBJ2-5; TRBD2 agrees at 8 bases. The CDR3 is made up of 15 amino acids. With V trimmed by 3 bases and J by 4 bases, 7 bases remained unmatched. Germline V gene data show CDR1 as SNHLY and CDR2 as FYNNEI. Written as DNA, the CDR3 is TGTGCCAGCAGTGAGAATCTCGGGGGGGGAGAGACCCAGTACTTC. This sequence encodes CASSENLGGGETQYF.

This chain links TRBV7-9 with TRBJ1-3; 8 positions agree with TRBD1. Germline CDR1 and CDR2: SEHNR and FQNEAQ (reference sequence). CDR3 length: 18 residues. V lost 1 base and J lost 0; bases outside the gene matches: 8. The CDR3 sequence is CASSLGDGDRRSGNTIYF. CDR3 coding DNA: TGTGCCAGCAGCTTAGGAGACGGGGACAGGCGCTCTGGAAACACCATATATTTT.

The chain is built from TRBV7-9 and TRBJ2-1; 8 nucleotides agree with TRBD2. The CDR3 has 17 amino acids. The germline V gene encodes CDR1 SEHNR and CDR2 FQNEAQ (reference sequence). The V gene end was trimmed by 5 bases and the J gene end by 3 bases; junction bases not matched to a gene: 12. CDR3 nucleotide sequence: TGTGCCAGCAGCCCCAGAAGGGGGGGGACTAGCTACAATGAGCAGTTCTTC. Residues: CASSPRRGGTSYNEQFF.

This clone has a handful of counts. The chain employs TRBV10-3 and TRBJ1-4; weak D call: TRBD1 (5 bases). The V and J ends lost 0 bases and 8 bases respectively, with 13 bases between them. The CDR3 contains 15 residues. Germline CDR1 and CDR2: ENHRY and SYGVKD. CDR3 coding DNA: TGTGCCATCAGTGAGTCGGGGCCGCTGGGGGAAAAACTGTTTTTT. As protein: CAISESGPLGEKLFF.

This clone was seen just once. The chain joins TRBV7-2 to TRBJ2-5; possibly TRBD1 for D (5 bases). Germline loops: CDR1 SGHTA, CDR2 FQGNSA. CDR3 size: 14 residues. Trimming pared 1 base from V and 2 bases from J, leaving 8 bases between. CDR3 protein: CASSLVRAQETQYF. The CDR3 DNA is TGTGCCAGCAGCTTAGTCAGGGCTCAAGAGACCCAGTACTTC. Based on the CDR3 plus reference TRBV7-2 and TRBJ2-5, the full variable domain is GAGVSQSPSNKVTEKGKDVELRCDPISGHTALYWYRQSLGQGLEFLIYFQGNSAPDKSGLPSDRFSAERTGGSVSTLTIQRTQQEDSAVYLCASSLVRAQETQYFGPGTRLLVL.

The chain carries TRBV5-6 and TRBJ1-5, with 10 positions matching TRBD1. The CDR3 consists of 16 residues. Germline loops: CDR1 SGHDT, CDR2 YYEEEE. Unmatched junction bases numbered 2, after V lost 0 bases and J lost 2 bases. CDR3 in DNA: TGTGCCAGCAGCTTGGGAGGGACAGGGGGCAATCAGCCCCAGCATTTT. Translating it yields CASSLGGTGGNQPQHF.

The gene calls are TRBV28 and TRBJ2-3; 9 bases line up with TRBD2. V dropped 5 bases and J dropped 4; count of bases not matched to a gene: 13. The CDR3 is 17 amino acids. Germline V CDR1 and CDR2: MDHEN, SYDVKM. CDR3 protein: CASSLPLAGGPSDTQYF. In DNA form, the CDR3 reads TGTGCCAGCAGTCTCCCCCTGGCGGGGGGGCCGTCAGATACGCAGTATTTT.

This rearrangement joins TRBV11-3 to TRBJ2-5; 7 bases map to TRBD1. The CDR3 contains 13 residues. Unmatched junction bases numbered 3, after V lost 4 bases and J lost 4 bases. Looked up from germline, CDR1 is SGHNT and CDR2 is YENEEA. CDR3 DNA: TGTGCCAGCAGCTCGACAGGGTCAGAGACCCAGTACTTC. Amino acids: CASSSTGSETQYF. Complete variable domain (other parts from reference TRBV11-3 and TRBJ2-5): EAGVVQSPRYKIIEKKQPVAFWCNPISGHNTLYWYLQNLGQGPELLIRYENEEAVDDSQLPKDRFSAERLKGVDSTLKIQPAELGDSAVYLCASSSTGSETQYFGPGTRLLVL.

CDR3 residues: CASSLPGNRNQPQHF. In DNA form, the CDR3 reads TGTGCCAGCAGCTTACCGGGTAATCGAAATCAGCCCCAGCATTTT. The rearrangement joins TRBV7-8 to TRBJ1-5; D remains unclear. Germline assignment: CDR1 SGHVS and CDR2 FQNEAQ. The CDR3 consists of 15 residues. V dropped 2 bases and J dropped 4 bases, with 12 bases sitting between them.

The chain joins TRBV5-4 to TRBJ2-1; TRBD2 is a possible D gene (5 bases). V shed 5 bases and J shed 0 bases, with 12 bases lying between them. This CDR3 is 15 amino acids long. Germline CDR1 and CDR2: SGHNT and YYREEE (reference sequence). The CDR3 is CASRSGLPSYNEQFF. The CDR3 DNA follows: TGTGCCAGCAGATCAGGACTCCCCTCCTACAATGAGCAGTTCTTC.

This chain's CDR3 is CATSREKQLQETQYF. For the CDR3, the DNA is TGTGCCACCAGCAGAGAGAAACAGCTTCAAGAGACCCAGTACTTC. The chain links TRBV15 to TRBJ2-5; D unclear. Trimming removed 0 bases at V and 2 bases at J, with 10 bases between. Germline V gene sequence: CDR1 LNHNV, CDR2 YYDKDF (reference sequence). CDR3 length equals 15 residues.

V and J are TRBV28 and TRBJ1-5; D unclear. Germline loops: CDR1 MDHEN, CDR2 SYDVKM. The V gene lost 6 bases and the J gene lost 6 bases, with 12 bases spanning the gap. This CDR3 spans 13 amino acids. CDR3 DNA sequence: TGTGCCAGCAGGGAAGCCTTAGCTCAGCCCCAGCATTTT. The encoded protein is CASREALAQPQHF.

The V gene is TRBV7-9, the J gene TRBJ2-1, with no clear D. Germline CDR1 reads SEHNR; CDR2 reads FQNEAQ (reference sequence). This CDR3 has 13 amino acids. Trimming pared 5 bases from V and 4 bases from J, leaving 9 bases between. CDR3 region: CASSTGPYNEQFF. The CDR3 nucleotides read TGTGCCAGCAGCACCGGTCCATACAATGAGCAGTTCTTC.

This chain uses TRBV7-8 with TRBJ1-1, with a weak D call TRBD1 (5 bases). Trimming pared 5 bases from V and 2 bases from J, leaving 9 bases between. CDR3 length: 13 amino acids. Looked up from germline, CDR1 is SGHVS and CDR2 is FQNEAQ. The CDR3 protein is CASSATENTEAFF. The CDR3 bases are TGTGCCAGCAGCGCGACAGAAAACACTGAAGCTTTCTTT.

Only one count was recorded for this clone. The chain joins TRBV11-3 to TRBJ2-5; tentatively, D is TRBD1 (5 bases). The CDR3 is made up of 13 amino acids. CDR1 is SGHNT, CDR2 YENEEA, per germline. The germline V and J ends were trimmed by 4 bases and 5 bases, with 11 bases remaining between them. This chain's CDR3 is CASSSLRGETQYF. Here the CDR3 DNA reads TGTGCCAGCAGCTCCCTTAGGGGCGAGACCCAGTACTTC. The variable domain in full, with the rest retrieved from reference TRBV11-3 and TRBJ2-5, is EAGVVQSPRYKIIEKKQPVAFWCNPISGHNTLYWYLQNLGQGPELLIRYENEEAVDDSQLPKDRFSAERLKGVDSTLKIQPAELGDSAVYLCASSSLRGETQYFGPGTRLLVL.

This rearrangement joins TRBV7-3 to TRBJ2-2; D is ambiguous. The CDR3 loop spans 15 amino acids. Trimming pared 2 bases from V and 0 bases from J, leaving 7 bases between. Germline V CDR1 and CDR2: SGHTA, FQGTGA. CDR3 loop: CASSLSPANTGELFF. In DNA, the CDR3 is TGTGCCAGCAGCTTATCTCCAGCGAACACCGGGGAGCTGTTTTTT.

The chain links TRBV28 to TRBJ1-1; possible D gene TRBD1, 5 bases. The CDR3 extends over 15 amino acids. Looked up from germline, CDR1 is MDHEN and CDR2 is SYDVKM. V shed 3 bases and J shed 1 base, with 12 bases lying between them. CDR3 sequence (DNA): TGTGCCAGCAGTTTTACGGGGGTAACGAACACTGAAGCTTTCTTT. It translates to CASSFTGVTNTEAFF.